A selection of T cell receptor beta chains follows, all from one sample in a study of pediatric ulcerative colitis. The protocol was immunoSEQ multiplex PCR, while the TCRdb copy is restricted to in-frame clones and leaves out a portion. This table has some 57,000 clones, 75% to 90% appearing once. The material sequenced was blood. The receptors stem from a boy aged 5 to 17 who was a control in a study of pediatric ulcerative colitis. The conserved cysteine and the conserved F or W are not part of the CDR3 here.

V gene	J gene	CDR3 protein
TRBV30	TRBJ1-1	AWSAHRFDEAF
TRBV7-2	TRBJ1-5	ASSLGAFNQPQH
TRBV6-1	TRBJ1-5	ASSESPGGTGGFRNQPQH
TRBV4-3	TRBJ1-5	ASSQDRVWVRYRYGNQPQH
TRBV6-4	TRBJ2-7	ASTIQDYEQY
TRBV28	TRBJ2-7	ASSRPETHTYEQY
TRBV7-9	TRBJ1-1	ASSLGNLRPEAF
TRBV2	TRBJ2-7	ASSEFYLSSYEQY
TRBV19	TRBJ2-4	ASSQTASRSFIQY
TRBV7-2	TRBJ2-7	ASSPDSGRYEQY
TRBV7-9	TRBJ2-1	ASTSGPFNEQF
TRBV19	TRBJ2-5	ASSALGTAQETQY
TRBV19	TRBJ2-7	ASSAVLESSYEQY
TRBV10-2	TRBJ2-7	ASSGTTSGSTYEQY
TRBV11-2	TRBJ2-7	ASSTHRGRVYEQY
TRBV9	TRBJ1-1	ASSVVVTSGGAF
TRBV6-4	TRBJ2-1	ATRTSGGNEQF
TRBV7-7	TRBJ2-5	ASSLIAGDPETQY
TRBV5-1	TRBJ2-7	ASSLRQGDAKY
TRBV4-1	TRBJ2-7	ASSQDSESSYEQY
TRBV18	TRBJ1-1	ASSHRTGGAGNTEAF
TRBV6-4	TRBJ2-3	ASSAGTGGGDTQY
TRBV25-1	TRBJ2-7	ASSDRAGATYEQY
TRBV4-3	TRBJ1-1	ASSQGGFQNTEAF
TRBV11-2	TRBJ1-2	ASSSIRSDRGYGYT
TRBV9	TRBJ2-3	ASSVEGRVGFTDTQY
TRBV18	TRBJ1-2	ASSPALVGGYT
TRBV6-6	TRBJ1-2	ASSLTGVTYGYT
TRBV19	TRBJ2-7	ASSTGTGDSYEQY
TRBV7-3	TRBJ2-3	ASRQGAADTQY
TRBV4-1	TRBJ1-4	ASSPQGWANEKLF
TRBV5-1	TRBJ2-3	ASSQGRSTDTQY
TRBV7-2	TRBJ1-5	ASSLVRGKTRPQH
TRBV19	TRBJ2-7	ASSTSGGFVDEQY